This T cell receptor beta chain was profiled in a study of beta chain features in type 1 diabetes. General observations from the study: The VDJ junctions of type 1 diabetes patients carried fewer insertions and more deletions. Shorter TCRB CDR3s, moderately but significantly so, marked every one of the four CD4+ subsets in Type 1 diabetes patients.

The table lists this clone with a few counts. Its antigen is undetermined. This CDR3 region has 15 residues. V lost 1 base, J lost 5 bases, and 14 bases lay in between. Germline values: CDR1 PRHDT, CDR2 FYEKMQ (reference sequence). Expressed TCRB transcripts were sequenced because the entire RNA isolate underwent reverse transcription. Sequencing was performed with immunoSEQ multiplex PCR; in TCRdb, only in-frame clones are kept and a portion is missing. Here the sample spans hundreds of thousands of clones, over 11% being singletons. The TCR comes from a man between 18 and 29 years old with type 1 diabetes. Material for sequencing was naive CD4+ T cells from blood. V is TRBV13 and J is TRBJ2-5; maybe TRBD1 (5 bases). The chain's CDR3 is CASSLVSRSGETQYF. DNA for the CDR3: TGTGCCAGCAGCTTAGTTTCCCGTTCAGGGGAGACCCAGTACTTC.